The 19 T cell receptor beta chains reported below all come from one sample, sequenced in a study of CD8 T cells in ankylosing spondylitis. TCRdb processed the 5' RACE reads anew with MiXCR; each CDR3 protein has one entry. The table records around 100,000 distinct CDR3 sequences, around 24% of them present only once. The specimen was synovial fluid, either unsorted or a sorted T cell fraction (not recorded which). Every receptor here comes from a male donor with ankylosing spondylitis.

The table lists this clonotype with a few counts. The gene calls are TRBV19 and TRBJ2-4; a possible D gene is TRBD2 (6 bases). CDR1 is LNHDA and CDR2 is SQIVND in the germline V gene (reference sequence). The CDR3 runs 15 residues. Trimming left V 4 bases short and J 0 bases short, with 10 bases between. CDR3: CASSKGLIAKNIQYF. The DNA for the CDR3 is TGTGCCAGTAGTAAGGGACTGATAGCCAAAAACATTCAGTACTTC.

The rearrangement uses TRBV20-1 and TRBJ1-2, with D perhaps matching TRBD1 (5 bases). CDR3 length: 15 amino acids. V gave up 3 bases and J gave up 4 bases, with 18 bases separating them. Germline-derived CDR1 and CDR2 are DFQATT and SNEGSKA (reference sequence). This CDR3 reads CSASNLGDGSYGYTF. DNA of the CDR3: TGCAGTGCTAGTAATCTCGGGGACGGGAGCTATGGCTACACCTTC.

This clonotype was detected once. The CDR3, as DNA: TGTGCCAGCAGTTACGGAGCGGGAAGGCTTAGTGGGAATGAGCAGTTCTTC. It encodes CASSYGAGRLSGNEQFF. V gene TRBV6-2 or TRBV6-3 combines with J gene TRBJ2-1; 7 nucleotides agree with TRBD2. The CDR3 totals 17 residues. Germline CDR1 reads MNHEY; CDR2 reads SVGEGT. V dropped 2 bases and J dropped 7; count of bases not matched to a gene: 14.

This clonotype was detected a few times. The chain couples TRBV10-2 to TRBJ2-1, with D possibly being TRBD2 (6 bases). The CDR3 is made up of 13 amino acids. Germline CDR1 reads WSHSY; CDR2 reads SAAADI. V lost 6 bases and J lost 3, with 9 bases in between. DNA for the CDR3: TGCGCCAGCAGGGAGGGCCGCTACAATGAGCAGTTCTTC. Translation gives CASREGRYNEQFF.

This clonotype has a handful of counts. The CDR3 region is CSAINGADLNTEAFF. The CDR3 nucleotides read TGCAGTGCTATTAACGGGGCCGACTTGAACACTGAAGCTTTCTTT. This rearrangement joins TRBV20-1 to TRBJ1-1; TRBD1 is a possible D gene (5 bases). The V and J ends lost 4 bases and 0 bases respectively, with 15 bases between them. This CDR3 comprises 15 residues. Germline V gene sequence: CDR1 DFQATT, CDR2 SNEGSKA (reference sequence).

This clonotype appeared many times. In DNA form, the CDR3 reads TGTGCCAGCAGTGACAAGGAGTGGGAGACCCAGTACTTC. Its translation is CASSDKEWETQYF. The chain links TRBV6-1 to TRBJ2-5, with D uncertain. Trimming stripped 3 bases from V and 5 bases from J, with 10 bases between. This CDR3 contains 13 residues. Germline V gene sequence: CDR1 MNHNS, CDR2 SASEGT.

CDR3 sequence: CASTPGLAVPDTQYF. The DNA of the CDR3 is TGCGCCAGCACCCCGGGACTAGCGGTGCCAGATACGCAGTATTTT. The chain couples TRBV5-1 to TRBJ2-3, with 11 bases aligning to TRBD2. V lost 6 bases, J lost 4 bases, and 7 bases stayed unmatched. Germline CDR1 SGHRS, CDR2 YFSETQ. The CDR3 length is 15 residues.

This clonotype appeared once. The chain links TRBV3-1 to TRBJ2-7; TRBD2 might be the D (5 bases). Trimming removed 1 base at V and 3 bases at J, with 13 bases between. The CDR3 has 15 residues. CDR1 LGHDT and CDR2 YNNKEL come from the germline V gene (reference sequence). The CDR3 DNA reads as TGTGCCAGCAGCCAAGCCCACGATAGCGTCTACGAGCAGTACTTC. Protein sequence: CASSQAHDSVYEQYF.

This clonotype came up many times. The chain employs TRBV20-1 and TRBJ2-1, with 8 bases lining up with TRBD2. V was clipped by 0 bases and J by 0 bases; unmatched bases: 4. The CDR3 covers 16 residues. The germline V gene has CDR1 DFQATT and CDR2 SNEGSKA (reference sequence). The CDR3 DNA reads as TGCAGTGCTAGAGAAGGCGGGAGGAGCTCCTACAATGAGCAGTTCTTC. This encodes CSAREGGRSSYNEQFF.

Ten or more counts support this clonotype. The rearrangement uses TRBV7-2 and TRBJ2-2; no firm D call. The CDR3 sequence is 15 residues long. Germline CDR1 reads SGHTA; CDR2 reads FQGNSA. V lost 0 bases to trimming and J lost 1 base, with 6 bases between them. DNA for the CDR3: TGTGCCAGCAGCTTAGCTGGGCAGAACACCGGGGAGCTGTTTTTT. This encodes CASSLAGQNTGELFF.

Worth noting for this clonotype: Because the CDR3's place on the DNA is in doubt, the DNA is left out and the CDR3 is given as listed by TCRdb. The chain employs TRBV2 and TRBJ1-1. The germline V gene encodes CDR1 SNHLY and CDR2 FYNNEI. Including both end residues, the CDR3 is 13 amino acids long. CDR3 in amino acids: CASILDGNTEAFF.

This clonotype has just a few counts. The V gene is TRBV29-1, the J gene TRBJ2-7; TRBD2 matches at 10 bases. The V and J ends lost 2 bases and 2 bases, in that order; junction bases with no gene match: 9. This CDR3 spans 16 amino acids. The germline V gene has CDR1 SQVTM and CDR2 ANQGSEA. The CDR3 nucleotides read TGCAGCGTTGAATCCCCCGGGACTAGCGACCCCTACGAGCAGTACGTC. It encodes CSVESPGTSDPYEQYV.

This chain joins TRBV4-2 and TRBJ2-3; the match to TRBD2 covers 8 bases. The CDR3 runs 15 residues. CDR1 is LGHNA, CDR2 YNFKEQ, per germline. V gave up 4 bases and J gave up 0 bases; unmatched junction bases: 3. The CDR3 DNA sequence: TGTGCCAGCAGCCCCCCTAGCGGGAGCACAGATACGCAGTATTTT. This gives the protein CASSPPSGSTDTQYF.

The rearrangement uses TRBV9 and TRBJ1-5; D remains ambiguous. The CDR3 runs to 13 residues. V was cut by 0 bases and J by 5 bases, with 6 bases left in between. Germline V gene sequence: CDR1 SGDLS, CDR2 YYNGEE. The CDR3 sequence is CASSVDSHQPQHF. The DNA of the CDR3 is TGTGCCAGCAGCGTAGACAGCCATCAGCCCCAGCATTTT.

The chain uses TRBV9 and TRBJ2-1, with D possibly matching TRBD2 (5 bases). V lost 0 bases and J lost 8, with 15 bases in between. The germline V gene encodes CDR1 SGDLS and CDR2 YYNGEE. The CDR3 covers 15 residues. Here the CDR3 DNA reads TGTGCCAGCAGCGTAGAAGGAAGGGAGTTCGATGAGCAGTTCTTC. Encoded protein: CASSVEGREFDEQFF. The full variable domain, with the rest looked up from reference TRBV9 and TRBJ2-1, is DSGVTQTPKHLITATGQRVTLRCSPRSGDLSVYWYQQSLDQGLQFLIQYYNGEERAKGNILERFSAQQFPDLHSELNLSSLELGDSALYFCASSVEGREFDEQFFGPGTRLTVL.

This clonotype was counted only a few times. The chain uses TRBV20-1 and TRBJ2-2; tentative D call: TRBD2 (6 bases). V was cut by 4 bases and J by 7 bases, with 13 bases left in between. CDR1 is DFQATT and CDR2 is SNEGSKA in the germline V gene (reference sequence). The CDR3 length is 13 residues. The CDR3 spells CSATGLYGGELFF. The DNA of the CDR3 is TGCAGTGCTACGGGACTTTATGGCGGGGAGCTGTTTTTT.

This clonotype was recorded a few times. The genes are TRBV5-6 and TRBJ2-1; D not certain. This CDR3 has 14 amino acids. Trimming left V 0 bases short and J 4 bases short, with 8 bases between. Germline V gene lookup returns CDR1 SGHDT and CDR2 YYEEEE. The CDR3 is CASSLAAPYNEQFF. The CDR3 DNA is TGTGCCAGCAGCTTGGCCGCACCGTACAATGAGCAGTTCTTC.

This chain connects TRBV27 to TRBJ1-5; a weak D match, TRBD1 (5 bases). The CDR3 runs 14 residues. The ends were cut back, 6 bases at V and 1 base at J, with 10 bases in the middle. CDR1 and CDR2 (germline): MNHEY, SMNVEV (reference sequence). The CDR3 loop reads CASSIGTSNQPQHF. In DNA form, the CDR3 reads TGTGCCAGCAGCATCGGGACGAGCAATCAGCCCCAGCATTTT.

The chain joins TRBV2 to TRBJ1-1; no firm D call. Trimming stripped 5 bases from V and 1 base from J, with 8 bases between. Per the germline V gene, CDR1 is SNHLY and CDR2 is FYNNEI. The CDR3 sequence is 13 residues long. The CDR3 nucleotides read TGTGCCAGCAGTACGGAGCAGAACACTGAAGCTTTCTTT. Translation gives CASSTEQNTEAFF.